Frequency places the clone carrying this TCR beta chain as medium-sized (0.01 to 0.1%). Its target is unknown. Some 34,000 genome equivalents of blood DNA were amplified for TRB. The record originates from a study of T cell clusters in autoimmune cytopenias. Study summary: TRB sequencing had a median around 52,000 reads and 2,000 to 2,500 distinct clonotypes per sample.

Multiplex touch-down PCR amplified TRB using TRB-A and TRB-B pools in one tube. Using the multiplex PCR reads, TCRdb records one entry per CDR3 protein without DNA. This sample contains approximately 1,400 distinct CDR3 sequences. The study's findings and limits: The T cell clusters came from computational analysis alone and lack functional validation. TRB repertoire shifts in secondary cytopenia and chronic lymphocytic leukemia mostly reflected lymphoma, not autoimmunity. The cluster-lack signature was not seen for secondary cytopenia versus chronic lymphocytic leukemia.

The specimen was peripheral blood. The receptor comes from a human donor with an autoimmune cytopenia or autoimmune hepatitis (not recorded which).

The chain's CDR3 is CASSIDASEQFF. The chain uses TRBV5-4 and TRBJ2-1. CDR3 length equals 12 residues. Germline assignment: CDR1 SGHNT and CDR2 YYREEE (reference sequence).